This is a list of T cell receptor beta chains from one sample in a study of CD8 T cells in ankylosing spondylitis. In TCRdb, the 5' RACE reads were re-called with MiXCR into one record per CDR3 protein. The sample has about 330,000 distinct CDR3 sequences; approximately 8% are singletons. The sequenced sample consisted of blood, either unsorted or a sorted T cell fraction (not recorded which). The receptor source for this set is a male donor with ankylosing spondylitis. Both conserved end residues are part of each CDR3. Fields, in order: J gene, V gene, clone size, D gene, CDR3 protein, CDR3 DNA. The D gene is left open where the match is weak. Size is omitted from some rows. Given values are once, few, many or a class for expanded clones.

>TRBJ2-5|TRBV12-3/TRBV12-4|NA|TRBD2
CASRRASGALQETQYF
TGTGCCAGCAGACGTGCTAGCGGGGCCCTCCAAGAGACCCAGTACTTC
>TRBJ1-5|TRBV4-2|few|NA
CASSRLEGVQPQHF
TGTGCCAGCAGCCGATTAGAGGGGGTACAGCCCCAGCATTTT
>TRBJ2-1|TRBV11-2|NA|TRBD2
CASSLAGLAVWNEQFF
TGTGCCAGCAGCTTAGCGGGACTAGCGGTTTGGAATGAGCAGTTCTTC
>TRBJ1-1|TRBV20-1|few|NA
CSARRLNTEAFF
TGCAGTGCTAGAAGACTGAACACTGAAGCTTTCTTT
>TRBJ1-4|TRBV6-1|many|TRBD1
CASRHHGQGATNEKLFF
TGTGCCAGCAGACACCACGGACAGGGAGCAACTAATGAAAAACTGTTTTTT
>TRBJ2-7|TRBV5-1|NA|TRBD2
CASSRAGTTFSYEQYF
TGCGCCAGCAGCCGGGCCGGGACTACTTTTTCCTACGAGCAGTACTTC
>TRBJ2-7|TRBV20-1|NA|NA
CSARDGQSSYEQYF
TGCAGTGCTAGAGATGGGCAGAGCTCCTACGAGCAGTACTTC
>TRBJ2-3|TRBV6-1|many|TRBD2
CASKIAGEYTDTQYF
TGTGCCAGCAAGATAGCGGGAGAATACACAGATACGCAGTATTTT
>TRBJ2-5|TRBV11-1|few|TRBD2
CASSLASGLAGGPQETQYF
TGTGCCAGCAGCTTAGCGTCGGGACTAGCGGGAGGTCCCCAAGAGACCCAGTACTTC
>TRBJ1-2|TRBV30|NA|NA
CAWSVVNRASYGYTF
TGTGCCTGGAGTGTAGTGAACAGGGCAAGCTATGGCTACACCTTC
>TRBJ2-6|TRBV12-3/TRBV12-4|few|TRBD2
CASSLVSGIPGANVLTF
TGTGCCAGCAGTTTAGTGAGCGGGATCCCTGGGGCCAACGTCCTGACTTTC
>TRBJ1-5|TRBV12-3/TRBV12-4|NA|NA
CASSPRRQPQHF
TGTGCCAGCTCCCCGCGAAGGCAGCCCCAGCATTTT
>TRBJ2-1|TRBV5-1|NA|TRBD2
CASSSRTSGSPNEQFF
TGCGCCAGCAGCAGTCGGACTAGCGGGAGTCCGAATGAGCAGTTCTTC